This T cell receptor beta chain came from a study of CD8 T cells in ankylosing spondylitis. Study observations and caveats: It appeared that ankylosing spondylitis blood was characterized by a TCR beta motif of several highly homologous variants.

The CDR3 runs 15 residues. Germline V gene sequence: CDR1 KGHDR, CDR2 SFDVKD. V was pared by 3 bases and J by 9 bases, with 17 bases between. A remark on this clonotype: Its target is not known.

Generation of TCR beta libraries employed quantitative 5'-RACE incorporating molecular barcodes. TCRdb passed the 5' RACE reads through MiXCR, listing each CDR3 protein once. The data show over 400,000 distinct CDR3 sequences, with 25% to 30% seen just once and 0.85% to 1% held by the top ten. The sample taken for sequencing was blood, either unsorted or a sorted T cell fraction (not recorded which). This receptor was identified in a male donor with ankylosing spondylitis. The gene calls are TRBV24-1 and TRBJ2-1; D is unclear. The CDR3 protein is CATSDLYGRIAEQFF. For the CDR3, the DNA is TGTGCCACCAGTGATCTTTATGGTAGAATTGCTGAGCAGTTCTTC.